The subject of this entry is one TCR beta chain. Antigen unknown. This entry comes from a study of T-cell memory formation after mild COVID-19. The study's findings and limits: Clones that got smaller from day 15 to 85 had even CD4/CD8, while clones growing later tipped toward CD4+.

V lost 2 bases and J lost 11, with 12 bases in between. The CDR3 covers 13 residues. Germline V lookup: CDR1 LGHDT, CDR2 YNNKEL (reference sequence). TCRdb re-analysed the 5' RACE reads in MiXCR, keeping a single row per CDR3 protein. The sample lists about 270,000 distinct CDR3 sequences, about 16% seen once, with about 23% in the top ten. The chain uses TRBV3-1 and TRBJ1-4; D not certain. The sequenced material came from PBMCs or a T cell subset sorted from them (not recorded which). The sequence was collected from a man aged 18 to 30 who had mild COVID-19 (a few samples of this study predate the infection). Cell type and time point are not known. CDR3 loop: CASSQRGGGKLFF. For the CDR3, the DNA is TGTGCCAGCAGCCAAAGAGGAGGTGGGAAACTGTTTTTT.